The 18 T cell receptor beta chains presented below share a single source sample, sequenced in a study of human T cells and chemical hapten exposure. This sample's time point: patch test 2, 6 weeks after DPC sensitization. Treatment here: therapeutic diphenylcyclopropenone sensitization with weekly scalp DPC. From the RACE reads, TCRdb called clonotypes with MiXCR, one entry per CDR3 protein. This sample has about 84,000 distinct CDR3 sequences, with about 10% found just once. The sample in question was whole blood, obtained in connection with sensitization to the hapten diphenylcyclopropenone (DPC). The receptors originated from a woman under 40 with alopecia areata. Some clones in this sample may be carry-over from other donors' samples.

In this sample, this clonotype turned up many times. The CDR3 here is CASSQVGLDYNQPQHF. CDR3 nucleotides: TGCGCCAGCAGCCAAGTAGGGTTGGACTACAATCAGCCCCAGCATTTT. The chain recombines TRBV4-1 with TRBJ1-5, with no clear D. V lost 1 base to trimming and J lost 3 bases, with 13 bases between them. Germline CDR1 reads MGHRA; CDR2 reads YSYEKL. This CDR3 spans 16 amino acids.

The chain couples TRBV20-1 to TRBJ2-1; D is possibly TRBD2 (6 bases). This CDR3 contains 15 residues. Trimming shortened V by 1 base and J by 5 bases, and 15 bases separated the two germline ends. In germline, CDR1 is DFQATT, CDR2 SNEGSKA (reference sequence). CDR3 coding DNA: TGCAGTGCTAGAGGCGAGGCGGGATCACACAATGAGCAGTTCTTC. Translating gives CSARGEAGSHNEQFF.

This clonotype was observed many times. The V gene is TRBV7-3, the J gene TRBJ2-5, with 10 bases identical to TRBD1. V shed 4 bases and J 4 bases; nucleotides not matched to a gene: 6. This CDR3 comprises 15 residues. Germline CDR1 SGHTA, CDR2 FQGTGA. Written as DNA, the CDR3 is TGTGCCAGCAGCTCGACAGGGGGCCTGGGAGAGACCCAGTACTTC. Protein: CASSSTGGLGETQYF.

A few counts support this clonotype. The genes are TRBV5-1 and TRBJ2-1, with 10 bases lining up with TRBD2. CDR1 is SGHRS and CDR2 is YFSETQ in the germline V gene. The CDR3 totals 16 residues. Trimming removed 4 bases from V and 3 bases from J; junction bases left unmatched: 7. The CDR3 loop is CASSEGTSAYYNEQFF. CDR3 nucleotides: TGCGCCAGCAGCGAGGGGACTAGCGCCTACTACAATGAGCAGTTCTTC.

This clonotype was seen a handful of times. CDR3 sequence (DNA): TGTGCCAGCAGCACTGGGACTAGCGGAAAATACGAGCAGTACTTC. It translates to CASSTGTSGKYEQYF. The chain joins TRBV7-2 to TRBJ2-7, with 11 positions matching TRBD2. Losses at the gene ends were 5 bases for V and 4 bases for J; bases not matched to a gene: 7. CDR3 length: 15 amino acids. Per the germline V gene, CDR1 is SGHTA and CDR2 is FQGNSA.

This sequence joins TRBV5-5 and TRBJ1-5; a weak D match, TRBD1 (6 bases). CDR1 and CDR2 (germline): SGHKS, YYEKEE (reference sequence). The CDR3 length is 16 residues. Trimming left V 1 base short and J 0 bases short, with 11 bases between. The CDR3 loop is CASSLMGGRSNQPQHF. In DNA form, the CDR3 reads TGTGCCAGCAGCTTGATGGGGGGGCGTAGCAATCAGCCCCAGCATTTT.

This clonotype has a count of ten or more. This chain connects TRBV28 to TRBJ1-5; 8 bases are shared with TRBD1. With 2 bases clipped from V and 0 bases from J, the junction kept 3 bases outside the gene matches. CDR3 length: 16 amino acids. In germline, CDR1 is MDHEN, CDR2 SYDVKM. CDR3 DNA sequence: TGTGCCAGCAGTTTAGGACAGGGAGCTAGCAATCAGCCCCAGCATTTT. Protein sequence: CASSLGQGASNQPQHF.

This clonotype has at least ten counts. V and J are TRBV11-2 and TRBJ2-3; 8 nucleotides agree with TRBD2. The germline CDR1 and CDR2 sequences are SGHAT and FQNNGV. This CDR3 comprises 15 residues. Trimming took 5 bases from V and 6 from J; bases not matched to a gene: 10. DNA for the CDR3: TGTGCCAGCAGCCCGAGCGGGAGTTCAAGGGATACGCAGTATTTT. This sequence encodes CASSPSGSSRDTQYF.

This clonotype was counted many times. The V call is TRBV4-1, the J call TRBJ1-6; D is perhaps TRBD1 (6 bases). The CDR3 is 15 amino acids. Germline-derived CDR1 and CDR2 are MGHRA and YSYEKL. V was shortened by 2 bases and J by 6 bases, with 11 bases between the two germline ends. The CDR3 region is CASSQRTVINSPLHF. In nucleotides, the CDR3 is TGCGCCAGCAGCCAACGGACAGTGATTAATTCACCCCTCCACTTT.

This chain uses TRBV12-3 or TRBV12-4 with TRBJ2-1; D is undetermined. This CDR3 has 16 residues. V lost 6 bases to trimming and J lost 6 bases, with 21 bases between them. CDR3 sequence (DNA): TGTGCCAGCAGCCGGCACCCGCCAGCCCCCTCCAATGAGCAGTTCTTC. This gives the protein CASSRHPPAPSNEQFF.

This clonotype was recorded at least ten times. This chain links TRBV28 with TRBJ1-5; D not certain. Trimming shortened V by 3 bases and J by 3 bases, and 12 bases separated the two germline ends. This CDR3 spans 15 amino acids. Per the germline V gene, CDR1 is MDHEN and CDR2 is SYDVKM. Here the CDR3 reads CASSLGGAFNQPQHF. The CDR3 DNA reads TGTGCCAGCAGTTTGGGAGGAGCGTTCAATCAGCCCCAGCATTTT. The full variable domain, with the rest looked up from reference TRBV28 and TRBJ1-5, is DVKVTQSSRYLVKRTGEKVFLECVQDMDHENMFWYRQDPGLGLRLIYFSYDVKMKEKGDIPEGYSVSREKKERFSLILESASTNQTSMYLCASSLGGAFNQPQHFGDGTRLSIL.

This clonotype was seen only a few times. This chain's CDR3 is CASSSLKGVGEAFF. For the CDR3, the DNA is TGTGCCAGCAGCTCATTGAAGGGTGTTGGCGAAGCTTTCTTT. The chain is built from TRBV11-2 and TRBJ1-1; D is uncertain. The CDR3 spans 14 residues. With 4 bases removed from V and 8 bases from J, the gap between germline ends came to 17 bases. The germline gives CDR1 SGHAT, CDR2 FQNNGV.

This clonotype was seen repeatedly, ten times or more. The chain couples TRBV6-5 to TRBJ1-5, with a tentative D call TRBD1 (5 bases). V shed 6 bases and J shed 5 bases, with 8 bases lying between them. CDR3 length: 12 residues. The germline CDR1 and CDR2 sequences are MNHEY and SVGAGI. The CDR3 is CASRAGDQPQHF. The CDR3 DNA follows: TGTGCCAGCAGGGCGGGGGATCAGCCCCAGCATTTT.

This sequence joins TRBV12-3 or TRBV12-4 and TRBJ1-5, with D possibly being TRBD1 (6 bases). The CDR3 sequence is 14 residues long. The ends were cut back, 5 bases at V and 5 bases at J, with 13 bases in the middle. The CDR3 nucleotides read TGTGCCAGCAGTATCCCAGGGGCTCATCAGCCCCAGCATTTT. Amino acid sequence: CASSIPGAHQPQHF.

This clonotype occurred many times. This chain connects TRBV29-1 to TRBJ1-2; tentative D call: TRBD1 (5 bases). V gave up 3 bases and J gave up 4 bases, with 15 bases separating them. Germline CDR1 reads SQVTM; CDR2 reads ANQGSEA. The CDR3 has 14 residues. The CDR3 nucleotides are TGCAGCGTTGAGAGGGGAGAAGAGGGCTATGGCTACACCTTC. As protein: CSVERGEEGYGYTF.

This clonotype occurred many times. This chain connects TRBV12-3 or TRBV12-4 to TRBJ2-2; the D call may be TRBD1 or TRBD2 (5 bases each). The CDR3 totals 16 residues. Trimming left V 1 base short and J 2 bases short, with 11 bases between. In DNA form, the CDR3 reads TGTGCCAGCAGTTTAGGGGGACCCCTCAACACCGGGGAGCTGTTTTTT. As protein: CASSLGGPLNTGELFF.

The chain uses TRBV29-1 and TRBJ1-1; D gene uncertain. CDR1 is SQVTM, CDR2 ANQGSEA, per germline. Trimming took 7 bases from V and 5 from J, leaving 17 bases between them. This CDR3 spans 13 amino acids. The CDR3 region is CSALTPRFTEAFF. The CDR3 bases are TGCAGCGCCTTGACCCCCCGGTTTACTGAAGCTTTCTTT.

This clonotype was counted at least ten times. CDR3 bases: TGTGCCAGCAGCTTCGGACTAGCGGGGGGCGATGAGCAGTTCTTC. Its translation: CASSFGLAGGDEQFF. V and J are TRBV5-4 and TRBJ2-1, with 14 bases identical to TRBD2. There are 15 residues in the CDR3. CDR1 and CDR2 from the germline V gene are SGHNT and YYREEE (reference sequence). The trim removed 2 bases at V and 8 bases at J, leaving 3 bases unmatched.